Presented here are 11 T cell receptor beta chains from one specimen sequenced in a study of cytomegalovirus exposure and HLA in healthy donors. Vbeta (60) and Jbeta (13) primers were used in the PCR. The assay was immunoSEQ multiplex PCR, and TCRdb's table has in-frame clones only and misses some. Seen here are about 180,000 clones, over 70% observed once, and the top ten hold roughly 1.5%. Sequencing was done on a sample of PBMCs. The receptor set was obtained from a man aged 18 to 35 in good health and CMV-seronegative.

The J gene is TRBJ1-1, the V gene TRBV11-1; 10 nucleotides agree with TRBD1. The CDR3 length is 18 residues. Trimming at V came to 5 bases and at J to 4 bases, leaving 16 bases not matched to a gene. Germline CDR1 is SGHAT and CDR2 is FQDESV (reference sequence). The CDR3, as DNA: TGTGCCAGCAGCCCACTGACTCGACAGGGGGCCAGGACCACTGAAGCTTTCTTT. Translation gives CASSPLTRQGARTTEAFF.

The chain has TRBV6-6 and TRBJ2-2; 7 bases are shared with TRBD2. Germline-derived CDR1 and CDR2 are MNHNY and SVGAGI (reference sequence). The CDR3 runs 15 residues. With 2 bases clipped from V and 8 bases from J, the junction kept 8 bases outside the gene matches. CDR3 nucleotides: TGTGCCAGCAGTTACGGTTCTAGCGGTGGGGGGGAGCTGTTTTTT. Protein sequence: CASSYGSSGGGELFF.

This chain connects TRBV2 to TRBJ2-1, with 9 bases lining up with TRBD1. V lost 2 bases to trimming and J lost 3 bases; unmatched junction nucleotides: 2. The CDR3 contains 15 residues. CDR1 is SNHLY and CDR2 is FYNNEI in the germline V gene. Here the CDR3 reads CASSERGQGYNEQFF. The CDR3 DNA reads TGTGCCAGCAGTGAAAGGGGACAGGGCTACAATGAGCAGTTCTTC.

The J gene is TRBJ1-1, the V gene TRBV11-1; TRBD1 is a possible D gene (5 bases). V was cut by 4 bases and J by 5 bases, with 14 bases left in between. CDR3 size: 14 residues. Germline V gene data show CDR1 as SGHAT and CDR2 as FQDESV (reference sequence). This CDR3 is CASSSGPGGTEAFF. The CDR3 bases are TGTGCCAGCAGCTCGGGCCCGGGGGGAACTGAAGCTTTCTTT. The variable domain in full, completed from reference TRBV11-1 and TRBJ1-1, reads EAEVAQSPRYKITEKSQAVAFWCDPISGHATLYWYRQILGQGPELLVQFQDESVVDDSQLPKDRFSAERLKGVDSTLKIQPAELGDSAMYLCASSSGPGGTEAFFGQGTRLTVV.

This clone was seen once. Distinct nucleotide sequences in the sample also encode this CDR3. The V gene is TRBV19, the J gene TRBJ1-3, with TRBD1 identical over 8 bases. The CDR3 sequence is 17 residues long. Germline CDR1 is LNHDA and CDR2 is SQIVND (reference sequence). J lost 2 bases, V lost 5 bases, and 11 bases had no gene match. The CDR3 protein is CASSVYLTGVAGNTIYF. The DNA for the CDR3 is TGTGCCAGTAGTGTCTACCTGACAGGGGTAGCTGGAAACACCATATATTTT.

J is TRBJ2-5 and V is TRBV30; the match to TRBD2 covers 13 bases. CDR3 length: 14 residues. In germline, CDR1 is GTSNPN, CDR2 SVGIG (reference sequence). V was pared by 6 bases and J by 2 bases, with 3 bases of the junction left unmatched. This chain's CDR3 is CACQLAGGQETQYF. CDR3 DNA: TGTGCCTGCCAACTAGCGGGGGGGCAAGAGACCCAGTACTTC. The full variable domain, rest sourced from reference TRBV30 and TRBJ2-5, is SQTIHQWPATLVQPVGSPLSLECTVEGTSNPNLYWYRQAAGRGLQLLFYSVGIGQISSEVPQNLSASRPQDRQFILSSKKLLLSDSGFYLCACQLAGGQETQYFGPGTRLLVL.

This clone was observed a handful of times. The chain recombines TRBV6-6 with TRBJ2-1; 7 bases match TRBD2. CDR3 length equals 15 residues. The ends lost 8 bases at V and 0 bases at J; junction bases unmatched: 7. CDR1 and CDR2 (germline): MNHNY, SVGAGI (reference sequence). CDR3 sequence reads: CASSLASGSYNEQFF. Here the CDR3 DNA reads TGTGCCAGCTCCTTAGCTAGCGGCTCCTACAATGAGCAGTTCTTC.

This clone was counted once. Here the CDR3 DNA reads TGTGCCAGCAGCTTCGGCAGGGTGAACACTGAAGCTTTCTTT. It codes for CASSFGRVNTEAFF. The rearrangement links TRBV7-9 to TRBJ1-1, with TRBD1 as a possible D gene (5 bases). This CDR3 has 14 amino acids. From germline, CDR1 is SEHNR and CDR2 FQNEAQ (reference sequence). Trimming shortened V by 3 bases and J by 0 bases, and 8 bases separated the two germline ends.

The chain joins TRBV7-2 to TRBJ1-3; TRBD1 matches 12 bases. In germline, CDR1 is SGHTA, CDR2 FQGNSA. Unmatched junction bases numbered 7, after V lost 5 bases and J lost 2 bases. CDR3 length: 17 amino acids. CDR3 coding DNA: TGTGCCAGCAGCACCGGGACAGGGGGCGAAGCTGGAAACACCATATATTTT. It specifies CASSTGTGGEAGNTIYF.

This clone occurred a few times. The chain carries TRBV7-9 and TRBJ1-3; 9 positions agree with TRBD1. V shed 4 bases, J shed 2 bases, and the junction held 3 bases outside the gene matches. CDR3 length equals 15 residues. The V gene's germline CDR1 is SEHNR and CDR2 FQNEAQ (reference sequence). Here the CDR3 DNA reads TGTGCCAGCAGCTGGACAGGGGAGACTGGAAACACCATATATTTT. It yields the protein CASSWTGETGNTIYF.

The CDR3 DNA reads as TGTGCCAGCAGTGGAGGGGGCTTAGGGGAGCAGTACTTC. Translating gives CASSGGGLGEQYF. The chain has TRBV6-5 and TRBJ2-7; possible D gene TRBD1, 7 bases. In germline, CDR1 is MNHEY, CDR2 SVGAGI. V shed 5 bases and J shed 7 bases, with 15 bases lying between them. The length of the CDR3 is 13 residues.